The rows below give T cell receptor beta chains drawn from one sample of a study of blood T cell repertoires in COVID-19. Here immunoSEQ multiplex PCR was the method, and the copy in TCRdb shows in-frame clones only, minus some. The sample lists some 350,000 clones, about 90% seen once, with around 7% in the top ten. The specimen was peripheral blood. The receptors were sampled from a young man with active or convalescent COVID-19. Each CDR3 is given with its conserved first and last residue. A D gene is named only where the DNA matches it firmly. Where a row states a size, it is once, few, many or the class of an expanded clone; other rows omit it.

CDR3 protein: CASSLGGRQVQETQYF
CDR3 DNA: TGTGCCAGCAGCTTAGGGGGAAGACAGGTCCAAGAGACCCAGTACTTC
D gene: NA
J gene: TRBJ2-5
clone size: NA
V gene: TRBV7-9

CDR3 protein: CASSPNVLEAQFF
CDR3 DNA: TGTGCCAGCTCACCAAACGTACTAGAAGCGCAGTTCTTC
D gene: NA
J gene: TRBJ2-1
clone size: NA
V gene: TRBV18

CDR3 protein: CASSLQQGEGYTF
CDR3 DNA: TGCGCCAGCAGCTTGCAGCAGGGTGAGGGCTACACCTTC
D gene: NA
J gene: TRBJ1-2
clone size: NA
V gene: TRBV5-1

CDR3 protein: CASSFGRFDEQFF
CDR3 DNA: TGTGCTAGCAGCTTCGGTCGGTTTGATGAGCAGTTCTTC
D gene: NA
J gene: TRBJ2-1
clone size: NA
V gene: TRBV7-7

CDR3 protein: CASSFQGGGSLRNQPQHF
CDR3 DNA: TGTGCCAGCAGCTTCCAGGGAGGGGGATCCTTACGCAATCAGCCCCAGCATTTT
D gene: NA
J gene: TRBJ1-5
clone size: NA
V gene: TRBV7-2

CDR3 protein: CASSKNRDRFKDTQYF
CDR3 DNA: TGTGCCAGCAGCAAAAACCGGGACAGGTTCAAAGATACGCAGTATTTT
D gene: TRBD1
J gene: TRBJ2-3
clone size: NA
V gene: TRBV7-2

CDR3 protein: CASSPDRQPQHF
CDR3 DNA: TGTGCCAGCAGTCCCGACAGGCAGCCCCAGCATTTT
D gene: NA
J gene: TRBJ1-5
clone size: NA
V gene: TRBV28

CDR3 protein: CASWREVNSPLHF
CDR3 DNA: TGTGCCAGCTGGAGGGAGGTTAATTCACCCCTCCACTTT
D gene: NA
J gene: TRBJ1-6
clone size: once
V gene: TRBV6-5

CDR3 protein: CAISSGMNNEQFF
CDR3 DNA: TGTGCCATCTCCTCGGGAATGAACAATGAGCAGTTCTTC
D gene: NA
J gene: TRBJ2-1
clone size: NA
V gene: TRBV2

CDR3 protein: CASSIRVHQPQHF
CDR3 DNA: TGTGCCAGCAGTATCAGGGTTCACCAGCCCCAGCATTTT
D gene: NA
J gene: TRBJ1-5
clone size: few
V gene: TRBV6-5

CDR3 protein: CASSQTGSSGNTIYF
CDR3 DNA: TGCGCCAGCAGCCAAACAGGGAGCTCTGGAAACACCATATATTTT
D gene: NA
J gene: TRBJ1-3
clone size: NA
V gene: TRBV4-3

CDR3 protein: CSGDGPLAGEYNEQFF
CDR3 DNA: TGCAGCGGGGACGGACCACTAGCGGGAGAGTACAATGAGCAGTTCTTC
D gene: TRBD2
J gene: TRBJ2-1
clone size: NA
V gene: TRBV29-1

CDR3 protein: CASSNPGHGGETQYF
CDR3 DNA: TGTGCCAGCAGCAACCCGGGACACGGAGGAGAGACCCAGTACTTC
D gene: NA
J gene: TRBJ2-5
clone size: NA
V gene: TRBV27

CDR3 protein: CASSMGPGANTGELFF
CDR3 DNA: TGTGCCAGTAGTATGGGTCCGGGGGCGAACACCGGGGAGCTGTTTTTT
D gene: NA
J gene: TRBJ2-2
clone size: NA
V gene: TRBV19

CDR3 protein: CASSTLTEHQETQYF
CDR3 DNA: TGTGCCAGCAGCACCCTGACAGAGCACCAAGAGACCCAGTACTTC
D gene: NA
J gene: TRBJ2-5
clone size: NA
V gene: TRBV9

CDR3 protein: CASSGPGQGASDTEAFF
CDR3 DNA: TGTGCCAGCAGTGGTCCGGGACAGGGAGCTTCGGACACTGAAGCTTTCTTT
D gene: TRBD1
J gene: TRBJ1-1
clone size: once
V gene: TRBV2

CDR3 protein: CASSQAVGGYTF
CDR3 DNA: TGCGCCAGCAGCCAAGCAGTGGGCGGCTACACCTTC
D gene: NA
J gene: TRBJ1-2
clone size: NA
V gene: TRBV4-1

CDR3 protein: CASFDWRERNEQFF
CDR3 DNA: TGTGCCAGCTTCGACTGGCGGGAGAGGAATGAGCAGTTCTTC
D gene: TRBD2
J gene: TRBJ2-1
clone size: NA
V gene: TRBV11-2

CDR3 protein: CASSLGRDIHTQYF
CDR3 DNA: TGTGCCAGCAGCTTAGGCAGGGATATCCATACGCAGTATTTT
D gene: NA
J gene: TRBJ2-3
clone size: NA
V gene: TRBV7-3

CDR3 protein: CASSDLNRRGETQYF
CDR3 DNA: TGCGCCAGCAGTGATCTGAACAGGAGGGGAGAGACCCAGTACTTC
D gene: NA
J gene: TRBJ2-5
clone size: NA
V gene: TRBV10-2

CDR3 protein: CASSYTGGGGANVLTF
CDR3 DNA: TGTGCCAGCAGTTACACAGGGGGCGGTGGGGCCAACGTGCTGACTTTC
D gene: TRBD1
J gene: TRBJ2-6
clone size: NA
V gene: TRBV6-5

CDR3 protein: CSVSEHRGRVNEQFF
CDR3 DNA: TGCAGCGTCTCAGAACACAGGGGGCGCGTCAATGAGCAGTTCTTC
D gene: TRBD1
J gene: TRBJ2-1
clone size: NA
V gene: TRBV29-1

CDR3 protein: CASFGGGPYEQYF
CDR3 DNA: TGTGCCAGCTTCGGGGGGGGGCCCTACGAGCAGTACTTC
D gene: TRBD2
J gene: TRBJ2-7
clone size: NA
V gene: TRBV3-1/TRBV3-2

CDR3 protein: CASSLGDNQPQHF
CDR3 DNA: TGCGCCAGCAGCTTGGGAGATAATCAGCCCCAGCATTTT
D gene: NA
J gene: TRBJ1-5
clone size: once
V gene: TRBV5-1